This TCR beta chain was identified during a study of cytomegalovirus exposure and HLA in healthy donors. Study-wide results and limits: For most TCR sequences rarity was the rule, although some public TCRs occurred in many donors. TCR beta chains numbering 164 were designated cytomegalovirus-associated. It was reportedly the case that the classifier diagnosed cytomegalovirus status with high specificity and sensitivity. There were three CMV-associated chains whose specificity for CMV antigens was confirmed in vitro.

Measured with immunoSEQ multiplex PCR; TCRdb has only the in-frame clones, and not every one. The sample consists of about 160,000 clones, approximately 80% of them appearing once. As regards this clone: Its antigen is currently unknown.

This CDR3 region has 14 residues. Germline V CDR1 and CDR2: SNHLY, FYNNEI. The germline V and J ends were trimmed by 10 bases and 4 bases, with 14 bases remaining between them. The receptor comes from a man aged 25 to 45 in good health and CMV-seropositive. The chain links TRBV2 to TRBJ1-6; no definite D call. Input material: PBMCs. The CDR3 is CAIYGGNYNSPLHF. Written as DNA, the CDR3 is TGTGCCATCTACGGAGGAAATTATAATTCACCCCTCCACTTT.